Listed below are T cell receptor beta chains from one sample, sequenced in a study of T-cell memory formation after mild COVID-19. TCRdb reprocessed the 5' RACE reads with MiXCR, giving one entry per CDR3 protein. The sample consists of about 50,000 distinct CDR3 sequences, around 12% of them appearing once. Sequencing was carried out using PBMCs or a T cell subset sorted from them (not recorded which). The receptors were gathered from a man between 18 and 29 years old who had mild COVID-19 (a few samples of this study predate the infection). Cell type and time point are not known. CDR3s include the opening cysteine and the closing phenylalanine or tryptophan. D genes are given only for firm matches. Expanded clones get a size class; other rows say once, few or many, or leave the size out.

CDR3nt: TGCGCCAGCAGCATATCTCCCGGGACACCCTACAATGAGCAGTTCTTC
CDR3aa: CASSISPGTPYNEQFF
abundance: many
d_gene: -
v_gene: TRBV5-1
j_gene: TRBJ2-1

CDR3nt: TGCGCCAGCAAGTCAGGCTCCTCAGGGAACACCGGGGAGCTGTTTTTT
CDR3aa: CASKSGSSGNTGELFF
abundance: many
d_gene: -
v_gene: TRBV5-1
j_gene: TRBJ2-2

CDR3nt: TGTGCCAGCAGCAGTTCGGCTGACTATGGCTACACCTTC
CDR3aa: CASSSSADYGYTF
abundance: few
d_gene: -
v_gene: TRBV7-9
j_gene: TRBJ1-2

CDR3nt: TGCGCCAGCAGCTTTGGCGGGGACAATGAGCAGTTCTTC
CDR3aa: CASSFGGDNEQFF
abundance: few
d_gene: -
v_gene: TRBV5-1
j_gene: TRBJ2-1

CDR3nt: TGTGCCAGCAGCCAAGCAAGCGGCAATGAGCAGTTCTTC
CDR3aa: CASSQASGNEQFF
abundance: -
d_gene: -
v_gene: TRBV3-1
j_gene: TRBJ2-1

CDR3nt: TGCGCCAGCAGCCCTTGGGGGGGGGCAGATACGCAGTATTTT
CDR3aa: CASSPWGGADTQYF
abundance: few
d_gene: TRBD2
v_gene: TRBV5-1
j_gene: TRBJ2-3

CDR3nt: TGTGCCAGCAGGCTTTATTGGGCAGGGGGCCTTGAGCAGTTCTTC
CDR3aa: CASRLYWAGGLEQFF
abundance: -
d_gene: TRBD1
v_gene: TRBV6-9
j_gene: TRBJ2-1

CDR3nt: TGTGCCAGCTCACCCCCTGACAGGGGGCAAACTGAAGCTTTCTTT
CDR3aa: CASSPPDRGQTEAFF
abundance: few
d_gene: TRBD1
v_gene: TRBV18
j_gene: TRBJ1-1

CDR3nt: TGTGCCAGCAGACCGGGACAGGGAATCGCAAGGAACTATGGCTACACCTTC
CDR3aa: CASRPGQGIARNYGYTF
abundance: -
d_gene: TRBD1
v_gene: TRBV2
j_gene: TRBJ1-2

CDR3nt: TGTGCCAGCACCCCGTGGGCAGGGCAAGAGACCCAGTACTTC
CDR3aa: CASTPWAGQETQYF
abundance: many
d_gene: -
v_gene: TRBV7-6
j_gene: TRBJ2-5

CDR3nt: TGCAGCGTTGGGAGGGGGAATTCCGGGGAGCTGTTTTTT
CDR3aa: CSVGRGNSGELFF
abundance: few
d_gene: -
v_gene: TRBV29-1
j_gene: TRBJ2-2

CDR3nt: TGCGCCAGCAGCTTGGGACTAGCGGGGGTGGGCACAGATACGCAGTATTTT
CDR3aa: CASSLGLAGVGTDTQYF
abundance: many
d_gene: TRBD2
v_gene: TRBV5-1
j_gene: TRBJ2-3

CDR3nt: TGCGCCAGCAGCTTACAGGACAAGGGGCTCTACGAGCAGTACTTC
CDR3aa: CASSLQDKGLYEQYF
abundance: -
d_gene: -
v_gene: TRBV4-3
j_gene: TRBJ2-7

CDR3nt: TGCGCCAGCAGCCAAGAACCCCAGGACACAGATACGCAGTATTTT
CDR3aa: CASSQEPQDTDTQYF
abundance: -
d_gene: -
v_gene: TRBV4-3
j_gene: TRBJ2-3

CDR3nt: TGCGCCAGCAGTACCGGGACAGGGGTTTTCTATGAGCAGTTCTTC
CDR3aa: CASSTGTGVFYEQFF
abundance: few
d_gene: TRBD1
v_gene: TRBV5-1
j_gene: TRBJ2-1

CDR3nt: TGTGCCAGCAACGGAGGCGAGCAGTACTTC
CDR3aa: CASNGGEQYF
abundance: -
d_gene: -
v_gene: TRBV2
j_gene: TRBJ2-7

CDR3nt: TGTGCCAGCAGCTTCCCTCGGGGCAGGGGGCCCCAGCATTTT
CDR3aa: CASSFPRGRGPQHF
abundance: once
d_gene: -
v_gene: TRBV5-8
j_gene: TRBJ1-5

CDR3nt: TGTGCCAGCAGCGTAGCCGGGACTAGCTATGAGCAGTTCTTC
CDR3aa: CASSVAGTSYEQFF
abundance: -
d_gene: TRBD2
v_gene: TRBV9
j_gene: TRBJ2-1

CDR3nt: TGCGCCAGCAGCCAAGAGGGTCGGAGGCTGGAGACCCAGTACTTC
CDR3aa: CASSQEGRRLETQYF
abundance: few
d_gene: -
v_gene: TRBV4-1
j_gene: TRBJ2-5

CDR3nt: TGCAGTGCTAGAGGGGGCTACGAGCAGTACTTC
CDR3aa: CSARGGYEQYF
abundance: -
d_gene: -
v_gene: TRBV20-1
j_gene: TRBJ2-7

CDR3nt: TGCGCCAGCAGCTTGGCCTTGGGAATGCAGGGGAACACTGAAGCTTTCTTT
CDR3aa: CASSLALGMQGNTEAFF
abundance: -
d_gene: -
v_gene: TRBV5-1
j_gene: TRBJ1-1

CDR3nt: TGTGCCAGCAGTTATCGGTCCGGGACAGCGGCCGGGGAGCTGTTTTTT
CDR3aa: CASSYRSGTAAGELFF
abundance: -
d_gene: TRBD1
v_gene: TRBV6-5
j_gene: TRBJ2-2

CDR3nt: TGCGCCAGCAGCTTGGCCGCGAATTCCCAAGAGACCCAGTACTTC
CDR3aa: CASSLAANSQETQYF
abundance: many
d_gene: -
v_gene: TRBV5-1
j_gene: TRBJ2-5

CDR3nt: TGCGCCAGCAGCTTCCTAGCGGGGGGGCCGGGTGAGACCCAGTACTTC
CDR3aa: CASSFLAGGPGETQYF
abundance: -
d_gene: TRBD2
v_gene: TRBV5-1
j_gene: TRBJ2-5

CDR3nt: TGCGCCAGCAGCCCGGGGGTGGAGACCCAGTACTTC
CDR3aa: CASSPGVETQYF
abundance: many
d_gene: -
v_gene: TRBV5-1
j_gene: TRBJ2-5

CDR3nt: TGTGCCTGCAGTTACCGCGGGACCGCGGGCTCTGAAGCTTTCTTT
CDR3aa: CACSYRGTAGSEAFF
abundance: -
d_gene: -
v_gene: TRBV6-5
j_gene: TRBJ1-1

CDR3nt: TGCAGTGCTCCGGGACTAGCGGATACGCAGTATTTT
CDR3aa: CSAPGLADTQYF
abundance: -
d_gene: TRBD2
v_gene: TRBV20-1
j_gene: TRBJ2-3

CDR3nt: TGTGCCAGCAGTAGGGACAGCTGGGCTGAAGCTTTCTTT
CDR3aa: CASSRDSWAEAFF
abundance: -
d_gene: TRBD1
v_gene: TRBV6-5
j_gene: TRBJ1-1

CDR3nt: TGTGCCAGCAGTTACTTTGGTCCAGGGGAAACTGAAGCTTTCTTT
CDR3aa: CASSYFGPGETEAFF
abundance: many
d_gene: -
v_gene: TRBV6-5
j_gene: TRBJ1-1

CDR3nt: TGTGCCAGCAGCTTAGGACTCACACCGACAGATCCCTACGAGCAGTACTTC
CDR3aa: CASSLGLTPTDPYEQYF
abundance: many
d_gene: -
v_gene: TRBV7-2
j_gene: TRBJ2-7

CDR3nt: TGTGCCAGCAGCTTAGCGGGAGGAGAGACCGGGGAGCTGTTTTTT
CDR3aa: CASSLAGGETGELFF
abundance: -
d_gene: TRBD2
v_gene: TRBV11-2
j_gene: TRBJ2-2

CDR3nt: TGTGCCAGCAGCTTAAGGGGGATCACTGAAGCTTTCTTT
CDR3aa: CASSLRGITEAFF
abundance: -
d_gene: -
v_gene: TRBV7-8
j_gene: TRBJ1-1

CDR3nt: TGTGCCAGCAGTTCTAGTCCCACAGATACGCAGTATTTT
CDR3aa: CASSSSPTDTQYF
abundance: -
d_gene: -
v_gene: TRBV6-2/TRBV6-3
j_gene: TRBJ2-3

CDR3nt: TGTGCCAGCAGCCAACCGGGACCTCCTTACGAGCAGTACTTC
CDR3aa: CASSQPGPPYEQYF
abundance: -
d_gene: -
v_gene: TRBV6-5
j_gene: TRBJ2-7

CDR3nt: TGTGCCAGCAGCCAAACCGGGCGGGGGGGTTTGGAGACCCAGTACTTC
CDR3aa: CASSQTGRGGLETQYF
abundance: -
d_gene: TRBD2
v_gene: TRBV3-1
j_gene: TRBJ2-5

CDR3nt: TGTGCCAGCACCTCCGGGACAGGGGTAACTGAAGCTTTCTTT
CDR3aa: CASTSGTGVTEAFF
abundance: -
d_gene: TRBD1
v_gene: TRBV2
j_gene: TRBJ1-1

CDR3nt: TGCGCCAGCAGCCACGGACTAGCGGGGGAGGGAGGAGATACGCAGTATTTT
CDR3aa: CASSHGLAGEGGDTQYF
abundance: many
d_gene: TRBD2
v_gene: TRBV4-3
j_gene: TRBJ2-3

CDR3nt: TGTGCCAGCTCACCAGGGGGGGCTGGTGGCTACACCTTC
CDR3aa: CASSPGGAGGYTF
abundance: -
d_gene: -
v_gene: TRBV18
j_gene: TRBJ1-2

CDR3nt: TGTGCCAGTAGTATATCGAGGGACTCTCTCGGCATTCAGTACTTC
CDR3aa: CASSISRDSLGIQYF
abundance: -
d_gene: -
v_gene: TRBV19
j_gene: TRBJ2-4

CDR3nt: TGTGCCAGCAGTTTATCGGTGGGGGATACGCAGTATTTT
CDR3aa: CASSLSVGDTQYF
abundance: -
d_gene: -
v_gene: TRBV28
j_gene: TRBJ2-3

CDR3nt: TGCAGTGCAAGGACGGCTAGCGGGGTTTGGGAGACCCAGTACTTC
CDR3aa: CSARTASGVWETQYF
abundance: many
d_gene: TRBD2
v_gene: TRBV20-1
j_gene: TRBJ2-5

CDR3nt: TGTGCCAGCAGTTTCCCTAGCGGCAATGAGCAGTTCTTC
CDR3aa: CASSFPSGNEQFF
abundance: few
d_gene: TRBD2
v_gene: TRBV12-3/TRBV12-4
j_gene: TRBJ2-1

CDR3nt: TGTGCCAGCAGCGTAGTTGGCGACAATTCACCCCTCCACTTT
CDR3aa: CASSVVGDNSPLHF
abundance: few
d_gene: -
v_gene: TRBV9
j_gene: TRBJ1-6